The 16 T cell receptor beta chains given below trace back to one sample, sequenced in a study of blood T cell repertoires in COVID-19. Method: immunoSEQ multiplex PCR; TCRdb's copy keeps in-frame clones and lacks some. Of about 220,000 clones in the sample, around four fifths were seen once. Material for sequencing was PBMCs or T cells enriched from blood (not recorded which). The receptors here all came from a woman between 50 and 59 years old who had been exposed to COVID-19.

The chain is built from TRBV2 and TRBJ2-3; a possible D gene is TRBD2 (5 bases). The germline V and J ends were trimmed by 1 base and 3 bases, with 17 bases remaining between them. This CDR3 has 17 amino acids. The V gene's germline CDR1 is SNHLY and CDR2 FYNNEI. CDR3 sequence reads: CASSEGQGPRGTDTQYF. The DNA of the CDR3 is TGTGCCAGCAGTGAAGGGCAAGGGCCACGAGGGACAGATACGCAGTATTTT. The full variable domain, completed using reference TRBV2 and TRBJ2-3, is EPEVTQTPSHQVTQMGQEVILRCVPISNHLYFYWYRQILGQKVEFLVSFYNNEISEKSEIFDDQFSVERPDGSNFTLKIRSTKLEDSAMYFCASSEGQGPRGTDTQYFGPGTRLTVL.

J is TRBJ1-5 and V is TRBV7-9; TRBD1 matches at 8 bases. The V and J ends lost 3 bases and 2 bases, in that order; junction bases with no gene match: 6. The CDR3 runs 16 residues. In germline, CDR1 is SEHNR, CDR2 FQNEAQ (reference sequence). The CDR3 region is CASSFWTGLGNQPQHF. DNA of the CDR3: TGTGCCAGCAGCTTCTGGACAGGGTTGGGCAATCAGCCCCAGCATTTT.

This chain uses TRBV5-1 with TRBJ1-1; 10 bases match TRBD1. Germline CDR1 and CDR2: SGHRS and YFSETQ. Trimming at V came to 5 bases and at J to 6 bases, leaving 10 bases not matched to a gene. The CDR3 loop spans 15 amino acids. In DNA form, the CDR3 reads TGCGCCAGCAGTTCGAATGGACAGGGGGGTCCTGAAGCTTTCTTT. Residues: CASSSNGQGGPEAFF.

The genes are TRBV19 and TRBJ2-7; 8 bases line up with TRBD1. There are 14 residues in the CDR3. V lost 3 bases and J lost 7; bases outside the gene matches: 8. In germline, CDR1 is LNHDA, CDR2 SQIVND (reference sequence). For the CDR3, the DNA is TGTGCCAGTAGTATCTCGGACAGGGCAGGAGAGCAGTACTTC. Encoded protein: CASSISDRAGEQYF.

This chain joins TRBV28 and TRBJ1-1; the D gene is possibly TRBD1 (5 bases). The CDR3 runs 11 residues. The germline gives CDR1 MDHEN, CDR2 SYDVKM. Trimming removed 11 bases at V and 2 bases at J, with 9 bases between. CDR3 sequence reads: CAQGVNTEAFF. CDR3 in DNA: TGTGCCCAAGGGGTAAACACTGAAGCTTTCTTT.

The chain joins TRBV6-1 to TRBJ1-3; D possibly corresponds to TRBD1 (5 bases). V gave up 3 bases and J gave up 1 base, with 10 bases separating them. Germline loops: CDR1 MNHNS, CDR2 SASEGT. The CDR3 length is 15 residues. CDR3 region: CASSERGWSGNTIYF. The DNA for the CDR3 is TGTGCCAGCAGTGAGCGGGGGTGGTCTGGAAACACCATATATTTT.

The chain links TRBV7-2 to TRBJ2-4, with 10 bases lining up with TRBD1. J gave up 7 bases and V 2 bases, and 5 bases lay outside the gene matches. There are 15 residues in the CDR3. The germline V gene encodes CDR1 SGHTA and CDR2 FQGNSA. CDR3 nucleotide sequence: TGTGCCAGCAGCTTACAACCGACAGGGGGCAACATTCAGTACTTC. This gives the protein CASSLQPTGGNIQYF.

The CDR3 DNA sequence: TGTGCCAGCAGTTACTTACAGGGGAACTATGGCTACACCTTC. It codes for CASSYLQGNYGYTF. The genes are TRBV6-2 or TRBV6-3 and TRBJ1-2; 7 bases map to TRBD1. The CDR3 consists of 14 residues. V lost 1 base and J lost 2; bases outside the gene matches: 1. CDR1 is MNHEY, CDR2 SVGEGT, per germline.

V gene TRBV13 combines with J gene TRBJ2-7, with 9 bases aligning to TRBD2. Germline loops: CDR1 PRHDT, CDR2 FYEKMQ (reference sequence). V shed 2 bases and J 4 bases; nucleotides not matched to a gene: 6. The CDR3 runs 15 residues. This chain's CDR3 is CASSLKAGGPYEQYF. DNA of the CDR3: TGTGCCAGCAGCTTAAAGGCGGGGGGGCCTTACGAGCAGTACTTC.

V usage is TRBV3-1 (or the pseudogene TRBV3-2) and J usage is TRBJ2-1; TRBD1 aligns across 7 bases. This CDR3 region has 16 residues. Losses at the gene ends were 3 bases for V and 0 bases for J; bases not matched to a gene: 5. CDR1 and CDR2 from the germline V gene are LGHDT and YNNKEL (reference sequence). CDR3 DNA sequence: TGTGCCAGCAGCCAGGCCAGGGGGTCCTCCTACAATGAGCAGTTCTTC. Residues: CASSQARGSSYNEQFF.

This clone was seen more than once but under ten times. The CDR3 sequence: CASSSRQSVNYGYTF. Here the CDR3 DNA reads TGTGCCAGCAGCTCTCGACAGTCAGTAAACTATGGCTACACCTTC. The chain employs TRBV7-8 and TRBJ1-2, with D perhaps TRBD1 (5 bases). Deletions cut 4 bases from V and 2 bases from J, with 14 bases between. The germline V gene has CDR1 SGHVS and CDR2 FQNEAQ. The CDR3 is 15 amino acids.

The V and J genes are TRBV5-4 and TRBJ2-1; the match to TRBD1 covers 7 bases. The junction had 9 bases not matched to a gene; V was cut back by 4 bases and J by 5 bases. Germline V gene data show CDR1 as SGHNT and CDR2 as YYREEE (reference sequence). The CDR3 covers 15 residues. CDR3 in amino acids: CASSRVGGSNNEQFF. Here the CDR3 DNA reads TGTGCCAGCAGCAGAGTAGGGGGCAGTAACAATGAGCAGTTCTTC.

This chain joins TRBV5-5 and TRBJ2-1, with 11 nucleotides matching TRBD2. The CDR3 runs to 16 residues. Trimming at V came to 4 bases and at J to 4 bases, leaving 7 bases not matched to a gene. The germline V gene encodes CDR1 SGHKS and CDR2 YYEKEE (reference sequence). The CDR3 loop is CASSLDGTSGYNEQFF. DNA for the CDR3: TGTGCCAGCAGCCTCGACGGGACTAGCGGTTACAATGAGCAGTTCTTC. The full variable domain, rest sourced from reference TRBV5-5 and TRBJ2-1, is DAGVTQSPTHLIKTRGQQVTLRCSPISGHKSVSWYQQVLGQGPQFIFQYYEKEERGRGNFPDRFSARQFPNYSSELNVNALLLGDSALYLCASSLDGTSGYNEQFFGPGTRLTVL.

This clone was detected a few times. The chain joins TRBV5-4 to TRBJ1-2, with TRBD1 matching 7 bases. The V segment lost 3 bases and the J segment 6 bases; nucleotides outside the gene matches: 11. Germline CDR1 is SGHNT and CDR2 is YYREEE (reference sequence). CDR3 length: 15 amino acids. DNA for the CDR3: TGTGCCAGCAGCTCGACGCGGGACAGAAAAGATGGCTACACCTTC. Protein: CASSSTRDRKDGYTF.

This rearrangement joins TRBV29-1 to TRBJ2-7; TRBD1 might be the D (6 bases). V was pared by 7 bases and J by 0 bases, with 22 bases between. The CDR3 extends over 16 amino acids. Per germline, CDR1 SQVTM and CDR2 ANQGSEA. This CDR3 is CSDFPPPGALSYEQYF. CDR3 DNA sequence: TGCAGCGACTTCCCTCCCCCAGGGGCCCTCTCCTACGAGCAGTACTTC.

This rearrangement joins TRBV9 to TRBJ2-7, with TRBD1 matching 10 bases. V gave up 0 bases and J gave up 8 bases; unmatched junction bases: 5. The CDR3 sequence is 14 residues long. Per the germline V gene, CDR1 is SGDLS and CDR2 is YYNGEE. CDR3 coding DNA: TGTGCCAGCAGCGTAGATGGGGGACAGGGGCAGCAGTACTTC. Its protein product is CASSVDGGQGQQYF.